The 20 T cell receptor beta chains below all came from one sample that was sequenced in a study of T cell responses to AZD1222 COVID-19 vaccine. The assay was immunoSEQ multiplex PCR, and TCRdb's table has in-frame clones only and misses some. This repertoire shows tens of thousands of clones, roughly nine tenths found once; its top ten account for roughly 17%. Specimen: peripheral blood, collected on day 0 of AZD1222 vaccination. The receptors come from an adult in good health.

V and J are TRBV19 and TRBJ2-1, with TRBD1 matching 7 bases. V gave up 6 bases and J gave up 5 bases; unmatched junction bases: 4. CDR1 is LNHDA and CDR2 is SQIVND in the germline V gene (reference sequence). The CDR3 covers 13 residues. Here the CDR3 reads CASSGTEDNEQFF. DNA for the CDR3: TGTGCCAGTAGCGGGACAGAAGACAATGAGCAGTTCTTC.

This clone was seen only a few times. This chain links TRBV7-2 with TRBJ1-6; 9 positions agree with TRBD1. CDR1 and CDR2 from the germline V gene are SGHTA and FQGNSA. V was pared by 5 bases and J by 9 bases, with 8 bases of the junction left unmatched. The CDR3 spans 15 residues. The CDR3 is CASSPRTGVGSPLHF. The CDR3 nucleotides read TGTGCCAGCAGCCCCCGGACAGGGGTAGGTTCACCCCTCCACTTT.

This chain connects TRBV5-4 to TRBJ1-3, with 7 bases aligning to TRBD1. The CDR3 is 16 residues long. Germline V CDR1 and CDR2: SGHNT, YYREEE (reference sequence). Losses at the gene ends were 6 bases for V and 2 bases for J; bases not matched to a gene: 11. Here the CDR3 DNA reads TGTGCCAGCACGCCGCGAGGAGGGACAGCTGGAAACACCATATATTTT. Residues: CASTPRGGTAGNTIYF.

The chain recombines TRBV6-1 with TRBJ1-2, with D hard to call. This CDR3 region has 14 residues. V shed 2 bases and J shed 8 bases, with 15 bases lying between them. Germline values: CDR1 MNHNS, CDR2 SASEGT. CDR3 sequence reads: CASSELGQQGGYTF. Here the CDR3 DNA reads TGTGCCAGCAGTGAATTAGGCCAGCAAGGGGGCTACACCTTC.

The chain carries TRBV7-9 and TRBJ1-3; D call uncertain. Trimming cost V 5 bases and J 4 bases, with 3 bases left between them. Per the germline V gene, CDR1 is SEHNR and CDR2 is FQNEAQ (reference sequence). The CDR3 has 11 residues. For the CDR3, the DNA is TGTGCCAGCAGCCCGGGAAACACCATATATTTT. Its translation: CASSPGNTIYF. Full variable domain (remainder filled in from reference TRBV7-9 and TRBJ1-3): DTGVSQNPRHKITKRGQNVTFRCDPISEHNRLYWYRQTLGQGPEFLTYFQNEAQLEKSRLLSDRFSAERPKGSFSTLEIQRTEQGDSAMYLCASSPGNTIYFGEGSWLTVV.

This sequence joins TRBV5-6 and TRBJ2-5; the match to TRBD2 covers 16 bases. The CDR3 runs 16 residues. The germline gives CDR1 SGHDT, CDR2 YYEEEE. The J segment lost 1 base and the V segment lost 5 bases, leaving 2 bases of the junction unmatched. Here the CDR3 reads CASRGLAGGVQETQYF. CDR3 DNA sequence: TGTGCCAGCAGGGGACTAGCGGGAGGGGTCCAAGAGACCCAGTACTTC.

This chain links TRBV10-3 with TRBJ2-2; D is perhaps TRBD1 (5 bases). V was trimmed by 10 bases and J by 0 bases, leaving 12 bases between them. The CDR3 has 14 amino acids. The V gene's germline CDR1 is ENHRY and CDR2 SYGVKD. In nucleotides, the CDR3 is TGTGCCACCGCAGGGTTTTCGAACACCGGGGAGCTGTTTTTT. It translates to CATAGFSNTGELFF.

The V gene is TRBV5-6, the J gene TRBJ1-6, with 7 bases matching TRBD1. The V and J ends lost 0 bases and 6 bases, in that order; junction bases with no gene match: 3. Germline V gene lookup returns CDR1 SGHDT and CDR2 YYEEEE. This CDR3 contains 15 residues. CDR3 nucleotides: TGTGCCAGCAGCTTGGATCGGGACAGTAATTCACCCCTCCACTTT. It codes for CASSLDRDSNSPLHF.

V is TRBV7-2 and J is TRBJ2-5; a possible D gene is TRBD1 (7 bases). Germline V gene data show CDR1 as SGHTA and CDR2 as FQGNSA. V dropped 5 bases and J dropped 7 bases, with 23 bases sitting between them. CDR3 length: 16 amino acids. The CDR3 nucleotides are TGTGCCAGCAGCCGGGGGACAGCCTCGTCGATTGCGACCCAGTACTTC. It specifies CASSRGTASSIATQYF.

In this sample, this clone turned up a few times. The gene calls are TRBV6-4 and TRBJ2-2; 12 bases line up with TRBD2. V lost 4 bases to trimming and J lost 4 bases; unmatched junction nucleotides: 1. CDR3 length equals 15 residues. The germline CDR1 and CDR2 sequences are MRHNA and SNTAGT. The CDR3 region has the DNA TGTGCCAGCAGTGCTAGCGGGGGGGCCACCGGGGAGCTGTTTTTT. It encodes CASSASGGATGELFF.

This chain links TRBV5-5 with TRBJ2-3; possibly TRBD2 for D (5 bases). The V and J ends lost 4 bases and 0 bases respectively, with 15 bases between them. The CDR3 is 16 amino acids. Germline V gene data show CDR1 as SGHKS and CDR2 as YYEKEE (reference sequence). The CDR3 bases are TGTGCCAGCAGCCCTCGGCCGGGGATTAGCACAGATACGCAGTATTTT. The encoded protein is CASSPRPGISTDTQYF.

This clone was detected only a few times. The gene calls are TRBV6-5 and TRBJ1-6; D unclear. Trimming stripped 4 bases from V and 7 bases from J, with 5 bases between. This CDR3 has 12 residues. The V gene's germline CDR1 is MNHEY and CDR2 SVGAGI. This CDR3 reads CASSLTNSPLHF. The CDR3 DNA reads TGTGCCAGCAGTTTGACGAATTCACCCCTCCACTTT.

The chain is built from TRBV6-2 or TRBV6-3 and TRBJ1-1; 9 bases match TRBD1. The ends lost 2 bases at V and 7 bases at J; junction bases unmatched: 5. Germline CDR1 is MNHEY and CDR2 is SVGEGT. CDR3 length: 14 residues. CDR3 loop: CASSYGWTGVEAFF. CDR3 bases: TGTGCCAGCAGTTACGGATGGACAGGGGTTGAAGCTTTCTTT.

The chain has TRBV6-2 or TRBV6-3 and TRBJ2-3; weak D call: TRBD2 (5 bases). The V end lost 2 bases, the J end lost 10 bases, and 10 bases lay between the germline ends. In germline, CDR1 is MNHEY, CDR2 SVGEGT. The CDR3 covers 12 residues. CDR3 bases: TGTGCCAGCAGTTACGGTGGCGGGTCGCAGTATTTT. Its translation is CASSYGGGSQYF.

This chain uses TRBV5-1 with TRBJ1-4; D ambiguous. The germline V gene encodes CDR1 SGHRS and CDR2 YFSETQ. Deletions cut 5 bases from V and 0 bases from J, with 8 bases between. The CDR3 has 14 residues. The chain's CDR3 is CASRRLTTNEKLFF. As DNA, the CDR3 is TGCGCCAGCAGGAGACTCACAACTAATGAAAAACTGTTTTTT.

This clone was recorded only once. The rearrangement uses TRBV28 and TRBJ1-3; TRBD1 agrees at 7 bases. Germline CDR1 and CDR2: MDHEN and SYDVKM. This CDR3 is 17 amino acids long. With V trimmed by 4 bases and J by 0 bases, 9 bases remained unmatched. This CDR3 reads CASSSPGQSPSGNTIYF. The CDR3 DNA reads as TGTGCCAGCAGTTCCCCGGGACAGTCACCCTCTGGAAACACCATATATTTT.

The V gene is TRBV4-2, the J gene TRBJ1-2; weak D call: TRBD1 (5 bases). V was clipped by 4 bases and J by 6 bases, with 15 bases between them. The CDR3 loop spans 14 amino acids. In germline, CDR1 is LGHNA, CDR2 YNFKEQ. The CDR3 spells CASSPRGGGDGYTF. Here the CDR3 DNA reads TGTGCCAGCAGCCCCCGCGGGGGAGGGGATGGCTACACCTTC.

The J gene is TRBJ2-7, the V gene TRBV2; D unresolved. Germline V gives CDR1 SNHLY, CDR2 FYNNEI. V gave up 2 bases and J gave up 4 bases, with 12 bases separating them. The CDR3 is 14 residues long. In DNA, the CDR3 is TGTGCCAGCAGTGAAAGCCCTGGGCGTTACGAGCAGTACTTC. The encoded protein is CASSESPGRYEQYF.

The DNA for the CDR3 is TGCGCCAGCAGCCAAGAATGGGACAGGGGGGGATATGGCTACACCTTC. Encoded protein: CASSQEWDRGGYGYTF. This chain uses TRBV4-1 with TRBJ1-2, with 11 nucleotides matching TRBD1. This CDR3 has 16 residues. The V segment lost 0 bases and the J segment 5 bases; nucleotides outside the gene matches: 5. Germline-derived CDR1 and CDR2 are MGHRA and YSYEKL.

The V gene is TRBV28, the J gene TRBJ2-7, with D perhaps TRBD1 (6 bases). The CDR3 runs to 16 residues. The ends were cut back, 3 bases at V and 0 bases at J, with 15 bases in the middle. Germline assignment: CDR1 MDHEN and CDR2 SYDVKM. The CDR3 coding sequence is TGTGCCAGCAGTTTCCCCTGGGTGGGGGCCTCCTACGAGCAGTACTTC. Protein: CASSFPWVGASYEQYF.